This TCR beta chain came from a study of T cell responses to AZD1222 COVID-19 vaccine. Study-wide results and caveats: Spike-wide coverage was observed for vaccine-associated CD4 TCRs, with dominant responses at 160-218 and 743-854. Females outnumbered males among donors, who were mostly white British; clonal diversity was possibly underestimated. Repertoire sampling was restricted to post-peak T cell response timepoints.

On this clone itself: What it recognizes is unknown.

The CDR3 contains 12 residues. Germline V gene lookup returns CDR1 MNHEY and CDR2 SMNVEV (reference sequence). The V end was cut by 6 bases, the J end by 7 bases, with 12 bases between. The repertoire was sequenced with immunoSEQ multiplex PCR; TCRdb's copy has only in-frame clones and lacks some. The sample yields some 130,000 clones, roughly 91% seen once. Here the sequenced sample was peripheral blood, taken 28 days after the second AZD1222 dose. The sequence came from an adult who received the AZD1222 COVID-19 vaccine. This chain uses TRBV27 with TRBJ1-2; a possible D gene is TRBD1 (5 bases). CDR3 nucleotide sequence: TGTGCCAGCAGGGGTTATAGGGGTGGCTACACCTTC. Translation: CASRGYRGGYTF.